The 25 T cell receptor beta chains reported below all come from one sample, sequenced in a study of cytomegalovirus exposure and HLA in healthy donors. PCR involved 60 Vbeta and 13 Jbeta primers. TCRdb's copy holds only in-frame clones and misses some; the assay was immunoSEQ multiplex PCR. The sample shows roughly 97,000 clones, approximately 9% of them seen only once. Sequencing input: PBMCs. These receptors all come from a middle-aged man in good health and CMV-seropositive.

This clone has more than one count but fewer than ten. The rearrangement links TRBV5-1 to TRBJ2-3; TRBD1 agrees at 7 bases. CDR1 is SGHRS and CDR2 is YFSETQ in the germline V gene. V lost 0 bases and J lost 4; bases outside the gene matches: 8. CDR3 size: 16 residues. The CDR3 is CASSLGNRGRADTQYF. CDR3 DNA sequence: TGCGCCAGCAGCTTGGGTAACAGGGGAAGGGCAGATACGCAGTATTTT.

The table lists this clone with a few counts. The chain has TRBV2 and TRBJ2-7; no clear D gene. This CDR3 contains 17 residues. The V end lost 6 bases, the J end lost 0 bases, and 21 bases lay between the germline ends. In germline, CDR1 is SNHLY, CDR2 FYNNEI. The CDR3 DNA sequence: TGTGCCAGCAGACGCGAGGTCCTGGCGGTAAGCTCCTACGAGCAGTACTTC. Protein sequence: CASRREVLAVSSYEQYF.

This clone has just a few counts. The chain has TRBV6-1 and TRBJ1-2; D remains ambiguous. The V gene's germline CDR1 is MNHNS and CDR2 SASEGT. CDR3 length: 13 amino acids. The V gene lost 1 base and the J gene lost 4 bases, with 7 bases spanning the gap. The CDR3 DNA sequence: TGTGCCAGCAGTGAAGTCTGGGCCTATGGCTACACCTTC. This gives the protein CASSEVWAYGYTF.

As to this clone: At the DNA level, this CDR3 is encoded by other sequences in the same sample as well. The chain recombines TRBV28 with TRBJ1-1; D gene unclear. Between the trimmed V and J ends, which lost 3 bases and 1 base, there was a span of 6 bases. CDR1 and CDR2 (germline): MDHEN, SYDVKM. The CDR3 loop spans 13 amino acids. CDR3 sequence reads: CASSLGRNTEAFF. The DNA for the CDR3 is TGTGCCAGCAGTTTGGGGAGGAACACTGAAGCTTTCTTT.

This clone was detected a few times. This chain uses TRBV28 with TRBJ1-2; possibly TRBD1 for D (6 bases). The V end was cut by 2 bases, the J end by 3 bases, with 10 bases between. The CDR3 runs to 14 residues. From germline, CDR1 is MDHEN and CDR2 SYDVKM. The CDR3 loop is CASSLTGIYYGYTF. The CDR3 coding sequence is TGTGCCAGCAGTTTAACAGGGATCTACTATGGCTACACCTTC.

V and J are TRBV7-8 and TRBJ2-3, with 10 bases identical to TRBD2. Germline V lookup: CDR1 SGHVS, CDR2 FQNEAQ. With 5 bases clipped from V and 3 bases from J, the junction kept 8 bases outside the gene matches. The CDR3 consists of 16 residues. CDR3 loop: CASSPRSGRATDTQYF. In DNA form, the CDR3 reads TGTGCCAGCAGCCCCCGCAGCGGGAGGGCGACAGATACGCAGTATTTT.

This clone was detected a few times. The V call is TRBV28, the J call TRBJ2-7, with 11 bases lining up with TRBD1. This CDR3 is built from 16 residues. V dropped 5 bases and J dropped 3; count of bases not matched to a gene: 9. The germline gives CDR1 MDHEN, CDR2 SYDVKM. CDR3 sequence: CASSDRDRGSYYEQYF. Here the CDR3 DNA reads TGTGCCAGCAGTGACCGGGACAGGGGGAGTTACTACGAGCAGTACTTC. The variable domain in full, completed from reference TRBV28 and TRBJ2-7, reads DVKVTQSSRYLVKRTGEKVFLECVQDMDHENMFWYRQDPGLGLRLIYFSYDVKMKEKGDIPEGYSVSREKKERFSLILESASTNQTSMYLCASSDRDRGSYYEQYFGPGTRLTVT.

This clone was seen a handful of times. The chain uses TRBV29-1 and TRBJ1-2; 12 nucleotides agree with TRBD1. The CDR3 has 12 residues. The J segment lost 8 bases and the V segment lost 7 bases, leaving 5 bases of the junction unmatched. Germline CDR1 and CDR2: SQVTM and ANQGSEA. The CDR3 nucleotides are TGCAGCGCGGGACAGGGGGCGGGAGGCTACACCTTC. Its translation is CSAGQGAGGYTF.

This clone was counted between two and nine times. This chain connects TRBV7-9 to TRBJ1-1, with TRBD1 matching over 7 bases. This CDR3 is 15 amino acids long. Trimming cost V 5 bases and J 0 bases; bases outside gene matches: 6. Germline V gives CDR1 SEHNR, CDR2 FQNEAQ (reference sequence). The DNA for the CDR3 is TGTGCCAGCAGCGCGCGGACAGGCATGAACACTGAAGCTTTCTTT. Translating gives CASSARTGMNTEAFF.

This clone was counted only a few times. The V gene is TRBV5-1, the J gene TRBJ2-3, with D possibly matching TRBD2 (6 bases). The CDR3 loop spans 14 amino acids. The germline V gene encodes CDR1 SGHRS and CDR2 YFSETQ. Trimming removed 0 bases from V and 3 bases from J, with 8 bases in between. In DNA form, the CDR3 reads TGCGCCAGCAGCTTGGGGGGGGTGACAGATACGCAGTATTTT. This gives the protein CASSLGGVTDTQYF.

This clone has more than one count but fewer than ten. V gene TRBV27 combines with J gene TRBJ2-1; TRBD2 agrees at 10 bases. With 3 bases clipped from V and 10 bases from J, the junction kept 9 bases outside the gene matches. Germline V CDR1 and CDR2: MNHEY, SMNVEV (reference sequence). CDR3 length equals 15 residues. This CDR3 is CASSFGLAGVQEQFF. The CDR3 nucleotides read TGTGCCAGCAGTTTTGGCCTAGCGGGAGTTCAGGAGCAGTTCTTC.

The CDR3 region has the DNA TGTGCCAGCAGTGAATCTAGCGGGAGGTTCGAGACCCAGTACTTC. Its protein product is CASSESSGRFETQYF. This chain uses TRBV2 with TRBJ2-5; TRBD2 agrees at 11 bases. The CDR3 consists of 15 residues. The ends lost 2 bases at V and 5 bases at J; junction bases unmatched: 4. Germline CDR1 is SNHLY and CDR2 is FYNNEI.

The chain employs TRBV27 and TRBJ1-1; TRBD1 matches at 9 bases. V lost 3 bases, J lost 4 bases, and 6 bases stayed unmatched. The CDR3 runs 15 residues. The germline CDR1 and CDR2 sequences are MNHEY and SMNVEV (reference sequence). CDR3 coding DNA: TGTGCCAGCAGTTTTCACAGGGGGCTGAGCACTGAAGCTTTCTTT. Protein sequence: CASSFHRGLSTEAFF.

This clone has more than one count but fewer than ten. V and J are TRBV2 and TRBJ1-4, with D perhaps TRBD1 (6 bases). The CDR3 sequence is 14 residues long. The V end lost 10 bases, the J end lost 7 bases, and 19 bases lay between the germline ends. The germline V gene encodes CDR1 SNHLY and CDR2 FYNNEI. For the CDR3, the DNA is TGTGCCACCCTCGGACGGGGGGCAGGTGAAAAACTGTTTTTT. Translation: CATLGRGAGEKLFF.

This clone was counted between two and nine times. The chain joins TRBV30 to TRBJ1-2; TRBD1 is a possible D gene (5 bases). Trimming pared 8 bases from V and 10 bases from J, leaving 20 bases between. The CDR3 covers 12 residues. CDR1 and CDR2 (germline): GTSNPN, SVGIG (reference sequence). The CDR3 DNA sequence: TGTGCCGGGCAGGGTTCTTTTGGTTCCTACACCTTC. Translating gives CAGQGSFGSYTF.

The gene calls are TRBV6-5 and TRBJ2-3; the D is unclear. The V and J ends lost 0 bases and 2 bases respectively, with 9 bases between them. Per the germline V gene, CDR1 is MNHEY and CDR2 is SVGAGI. This CDR3 is 15 amino acids long. The DNA for the CDR3 is TGTGCCAGCAGTTACTCGAACCCTACCACAGATACGCAGTATTTT. This encodes CASSYSNPTTDTQYF.

In its sample, this clone was seen a few times. This rearrangement joins TRBV5-4 to TRBJ1-4, with 8 bases that match TRBD1. The germline V gene has CDR1 SGHNT and CDR2 YYREEE (reference sequence). This CDR3 region has 14 residues. V was clipped by 2 bases and J by 6 bases; unmatched bases: 3. CDR3: CASSFDRGDEKLFF. The CDR3 DNA reads as TGTGCCAGCAGCTTTGACAGGGGCGATGAAAAACTGTTTTTT.

The chain carries TRBV19 and TRBJ2-1, with 11 nucleotides matching TRBD2. The CDR3 is 17 amino acids. Trimming cost V 4 bases and J 6 bases; bases outside gene matches: 11. CDR1 and CDR2 from the germline V gene are LNHDA and SQIVND (reference sequence). CDR3 DNA: TGTGCCAGTAGTACCGAGACTAGCGGGAAGGTAGGCAATGAGCAGTTCTTC. Its protein is CASSTETSGKVGNEQFF. The full variable domain, rest sourced from reference TRBV19 and TRBJ2-1, is DGGITQSPKYLFRKEGQNVTLSCEQNLNHDAMYWYRQDPGQGLRLIYYSQIVNDFQKGDIAEGYSVSREKKESFPLTVTSAQKNPTAFYLCASSTETSGKVGNEQFFGPGTRLTVL.

The chain couples TRBV11-2 to TRBJ1-2; D uncertain. The CDR3 runs to 14 residues. Germline-derived CDR1 and CDR2 are SGHAT and FQNNGV. V was cut by 4 bases and J by 12 bases, with 21 bases left in between. In DNA, the CDR3 is TGTGCCAGCAGCTCCCCCCGGTCACCTATTTTCGACACCTTC. It encodes CASSSPRSPIFDTF.

CDR3 DNA sequence: TGTGCCAGCAGTTACTCGAGATTGGATAGGGGGCACGAGCAGTACTTC. It codes for CASSYSRLDRGHEQYF. The chain carries TRBV6-6 and TRBJ2-7; TRBD1 aligns across 7 bases. Germline CDR1 is MNHNY and CDR2 is SVGAGI (reference sequence). Trimming cost V 0 bases and J 5 bases; bases outside gene matches: 10. CDR3 length equals 16 residues.

This chain joins TRBV27 and TRBJ2-3, with 8 bases identical to TRBD2. The CDR3 runs to 16 residues. CDR1 is MNHEY and CDR2 is SMNVEV in the germline V gene (reference sequence). The trim removed 2 bases at V and 7 bases at J, leaving 11 bases unmatched. In nucleotides, the CDR3 is TGTGCCAGCAGTTTAAATCCCGGGACTAGTAGATATACGCAGTATTTT. Translating gives CASSLNPGTSRYTQYF.

This clone was seen ten or more times. This rearrangement joins TRBV6-1 to TRBJ1-1; TRBD1 matches at 7 bases. This CDR3 region has 15 residues. In germline, CDR1 is MNHNS, CDR2 SASEGT. Trimming cost V 6 bases and J 4 bases; bases outside gene matches: 11. CDR3 sequence reads: CASSPNRGGGTEAFF. As DNA, the CDR3 is TGTGCCAGCAGCCCTAACAGGGGAGGTGGCACTGAAGCTTTCTTT.

This clone was counted at least ten times. This chain joins TRBV7-2 and TRBJ2-2; 14 nucleotides align to TRBD2. V dropped 3 bases and J dropped 6; count of bases not matched to a gene: 6. This CDR3 spans 17 amino acids. Germline CDR1 and CDR2: SGHTA and FQGNSA. CDR3: CASSLGRLAGGPGELFF. As DNA, the CDR3 is TGTGCCAGCAGCTTGGGAAGACTAGCGGGAGGGCCCGGGGAGCTGTTTTTT.

This clone is labeled medium-sized. This chain links TRBV30 with TRBJ2-5; TRBD1 is a possible D gene (6 bases). CDR1 and CDR2 (germline): GTSNPN, SVGIG (reference sequence). The CDR3 is 12 residues long. V was cut by 3 bases and J by 4 bases, with 9 bases left in between. The CDR3 reads CAWRIGGETQYF. In nucleotides, the CDR3 is TGTGCCTGGAGGATAGGGGGAGAGACCCAGTACTTC.

V is TRBV2 and J is TRBJ2-1; TRBD2 matches 16 bases. CDR3 length: 15 amino acids. V was pared by 6 bases and J by 6 bases, with 2 bases of the junction left unmatched. Germline CDR1 and CDR2: SNHLY and FYNNEI. CDR3 sequence reads: CASRGLAGGPNEQFF. CDR3 DNA: TGTGCCAGCAGGGGACTAGCGGGAGGGCCCAATGAGCAGTTCTTC.